This T cell receptor (beta chain) was profiled in a study of a mutant IDH1 vaccine in newly diagnosed glioma. The wider study: Receipt of radiotherapy, temozolomide, or both preceded the study, and most received both.

The time point is: week 11, during vaccination. Every vaccine dose comprised 300 ug of mutant IDH1 20-mer peptide plus topical imiquimod. Concerning this clone: The antigen is not known.

Using immunoSEQ multiplex PCR, the repertoire was profiled, and TCRdb retains in-frame clones only, with some absent. The table shows about 66,000 clones, with under 85% occurring only once. The sequence was obtained from a man between 25 and 39 years old with glioma. This specimen consisted of PBMCs, obtained from a glioma patient whose treatment included an IDH1 peptide vaccine.

The CDR3 nucleotides are TGTGCCAGCAGCGCCCACTCCCTCACAAACACTGAAGCTTTCTTT. Encoded protein: CASSAHSLTNTEAFF. The J gene is TRBJ1-1, the V gene TRBV9; D not certain. CDR1 is SGDLS, CDR2 YYNGEE, per germline. The CDR3 is 15 residues long. Trimming removed 3 bases at V and 2 bases at J, with 14 bases between.